Listed here is a single TCR beta chain. The antigen is undetermined. The sample originates from a study of CXCR3-negative and CXCR3-positive naive CD8 T cells. UMI labels and 5' RACE were used to prepare the TRB cDNA libraries. TCRdb re-called the 5' RACE reads and shows each CDR3 protein once, DNA omitted. Recorded for this sample: roughly 86,000 distinct CDR3 sequences. General study points: The TRB CDR3s that CXCR3-positive naive cells carried were more hydrophobic than those of CXCR3-negative naive cells. PBMCs showed partially decreased CXCR3 expression after cryopreservation, and most assays used fresh PBMCs.

The CDR3 consists of 13 residues. The germline gives CDR1 DFQATT, CDR2 SNEGSKA (reference sequence). Sequencing was carried out using naive CXCR3- CD8+ T cells from blood. Specified subset: CD45RO-CCR7+CD27+CD95- naive CD8+ T cells lacking CXCR3 (TNR3-). This clonotype was obtained from a human donor in good health. Some clones in this sample may be carry-over from other donors' samples. This sequence joins TRBV20-1 and TRBJ2-7; the TCRdb call, TRBD1, lacks DNA for checking. CDR3 amino acids: CSARPTATYEQYF.